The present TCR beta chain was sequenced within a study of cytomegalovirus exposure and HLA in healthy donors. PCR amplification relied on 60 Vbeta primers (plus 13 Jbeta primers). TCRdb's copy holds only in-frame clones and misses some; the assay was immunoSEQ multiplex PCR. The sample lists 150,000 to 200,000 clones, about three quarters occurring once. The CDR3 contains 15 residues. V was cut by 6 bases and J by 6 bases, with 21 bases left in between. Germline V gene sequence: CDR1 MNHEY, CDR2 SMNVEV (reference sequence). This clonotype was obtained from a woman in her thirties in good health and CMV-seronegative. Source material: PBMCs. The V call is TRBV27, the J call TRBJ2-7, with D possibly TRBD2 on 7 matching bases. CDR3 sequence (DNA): TGTGCCAGCAGGAACCGGGGGGCCCACCCGGGCGAGCAGTACTTC. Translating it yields CASRNRGAHPGEQYF.